Detailed here is one TCR beta chain. The data were obtained in a study of PD-1 blockade in mismatch repair-deficient tumors. Across the study: Patients had eleven to twelve mismatch repair-deficient cancer types, all previously treated and progressing.

All patients were mismatch repair deficient, assessed by either PCR or immunohistochemistry. This table comes from immunoSEQ multiplex PCR, and its TCRdb copy is limited to in-frame clones, with some not included. The sample records some 100,000 clones, roughly four fifths being singletons. Sequenced here: peripheral blood, sampled roughly 35 weeks after starting pembrolizumab. This receptor was taken from an adult with mismatch repair-deficient cancer.

The CDR3 coding sequence is TGTGCCATTCAACAAGCGGATCCGTACACAGATACGCAGTATTTT. Translation gives CAIQQADPYTDTQYF. The chain recombines TRBV10-3 with TRBJ2-3; D may be TRBD2 (5 bases). The germline CDR1 and CDR2 sequences are ENHRY and SYGVKD. V lost 9 bases and J lost 2, with 18 bases in between. CDR3 length equals 15 residues.